The rows below give T cell receptor beta chains drawn from one sample of a study of blood T cell repertoires in COVID-19. TCRdb keeps only in-frame clones here, not all; method: immunoSEQ multiplex PCR. The data show some 250,000 clones, about four fifths seen once. What was sequenced was peripheral blood. These receptors originate from a woman in her sixties or seventies with active or convalescent COVID-19. CDR3s include the opening cysteine and the closing phenylalanine or tryptophan. The order of the fields is D gene, J gene, V gene, clone size, CDR3 DNA, CDR3 protein. The D gene is left open where the match is weak. Where a row states a size, it is once, few, many or the class of an expanded clone; other rows omit it.

>.|TRBJ1-1|TRBV19|.
TGTGCCAGTAGTATCGGCGGGAACACTGAAGCTTTCTTT
CASSIGGNTEAFF
>.|TRBJ2-5|TRBV15|.
TGTGCCACCAGCGAAGACAGGTTTAAAGAGACCCAGTACTTC
CATSEDRFKETQYF
>.|TRBJ1-1|TRBV11-2|.
TGTGCCAGCAGACTGCTGGGGGGGCGAAAGAACACTGAAGCTTTCTTT
CASRLLGGRKNTEAFF
>.|TRBJ2-7|TRBV12-3/TRBV12-4|.
TGTGCCAGCAGTTTAGGGACGGGCAGGGTACAGTACTTC
CASSLGTGRVQYF
>TRBD1|TRBJ2-7|TRBV19|few
TGTGCCAGTAGTCAAACAGGGGGAGGCCCCTACGAGCAGTACTTC
CASSQTGGGPYEQYF
>.|TRBJ2-1|TRBV6-5|.
TGTGCCAGCATCGGCGGGACGGCGGGCGGGGATGAGCAGTTCTTC
CASIGGTAGGDEQFF
>.|TRBJ2-5|TRBV7-7|.
TGTGCCAGCAGCTTAGGTTATGACAGAAAAGAGACCCAGTACTTC
CASSLGYDRKETQYF
>.|TRBJ1-2|TRBV7-9|.
TGTGCCAGCAGCCCGGCGGTTTCCTATGGCTACACCTTC
CASSPAVSYGYTF
>.|TRBJ1-2|TRBV9|.
TGTGCCAGCAGTCCATCCCGGACCGGGGGCTATGGCTACACCTTC
CASSPSRTGGYGYTF
>TRBD1|TRBJ2-3|TRBV29-1|.
TGCAGCGCGGACAGGGAGAGAGATACGCAGTATTTT
CSADRERDTQYF
>.|TRBJ1-5|TRBV5-8|.
TGTGCCAGCAGCTTGGCAGGGAGGTCAAATCAGCCCCAGCATTTT
CASSLAGRSNQPQHF
>.|TRBJ1-4|TRBV18|.
TGTGCCAGCTCACCACCCGCCAGGGCTAATGAAAAACTGTTTTTT
CASSPPARANEKLFF
>.|TRBJ1-1|TRBV9|.
TGTGCCAGCAGCGTAGAGGCAGGCGTCATGAACACTGAAGCTTTCTTT
CASSVEAGVMNTEAFF
>TRBD1|TRBJ2-2|TRBV3-1/TRBV3-2|.
TGTGCCAGCACCAGGGGGCTATTGAACACCGGGGAGCTGTTTTTT
CASTRGLLNTGELFF
>.|TRBJ1-2|TRBV7-9|.
TGTGCCAGCAGCTTAGCGCAGGCTGGCTTCACCTTC
CASSLAQAGFTF
>TRBD1|TRBJ1-1|TRBV5-5|once
TGTGCCAGCAGCCTAGACAGGGACACTGAAGCTTTCTTT
CASSLDRDTEAFF
>.|TRBJ1-2|TRBV24-1|.
TGTGCCACCAGCCGGGACTCTAACTATGGCTACACCTTC
CATSRDSNYGYTF
>.|TRBJ1-4|TRBV20-1|few
TGCAGTGCTAGTAAGAGGACAGATGGCGAAAAACTGTTTTTT
CSASKRTDGEKLFF
>TRBD1|TRBJ1-3|TRBV14|.
TGTGCCAGCAGCCACCTGTTGGGACAGAACTCTGGAAACACCATATATTTT
CASSHLLGQNSGNTIYF
>TRBD1|TRBJ1-6|TRBV19|.
TGTGCCAGTAGTCCTCCGGACAGGGGACGGCGGAATTCACCCCTCCACTTT
CASSPPDRGRRNSPLHF
>TRBD1|TRBJ2-2|TRBV29-1|.
TGCAGCGTTGCTCCGGGACAGACAGCCGGGGAGCTGTTTTTT
CSVAPGQTAGELFF
>.|TRBJ2-1|TRBV6-5|.
TGTGCCAGCAGTTACGAAGGGGGATCCTACAATGAGCAGTTCTTC
CASSYEGGSYNEQFF
>TRBD1|TRBJ2-5|TRBV18|.
TGTGCCAGCTCACCCGGACAGGGACAAGAGACCCAGTACTTC
CASSPGQGQETQYF
>.|TRBJ2-1|TRBV4-3|.
TGCGCCAGCAGGGCCCATTTACCCCGGGACAATGAGCAGTTCTTC
CASRAHLPRDNEQFF
>TRBD2|TRBJ2-7|TRBV6-2/TRBV6-3|.
TGTGCCAGCAGTCTACTAGCGGGGGGGGTCTACGAGCAGTACTTC
CASSLLAGGVYEQYF
>.|TRBJ1-5|TRBV19|.
TGTGCCAGTAGTATCAGTCCCCCGGGGGTAGCAAATCAGCCCCAGCATTTT
CASSISPPGVANQPQHF
>.|TRBJ1-2|TRBV3-1/TRBV3-2|few
TGTGCCAGCAGCCAAGGACTTAATTATGGCTACACCTTC
CASSQGLNYGYTF
>TRBD2|TRBJ2-1|TRBV4-3|.
TGCGCCAGCAGCCAGCGCACTAGCGGGGACAGCTCCTACAATGAGCAGTTCTTC
CASSQRTSGDSSYNEQFF
>.|TRBJ1-1|TRBV20-1|.
TGCAGTGCTAGTCCCTCGCATAGAGCGAACACTGAAGCTTTCTTT
CSASPSHRANTEAFF
>TRBD1|TRBJ1-1|TRBV30|.
TGTGCCTGTTTACTGACAGGGGGCTCTGAAGCTTTCTTT
CACLLTGGSEAFF
>.|TRBJ1-3|TRBV3-1/TRBV3-2|.
TGTGCCAGCAGCCAAGGCCGAACAGGCCGTGGAAACACCATATATTTT
CASSQGRTGRGNTIYF
>.|TRBJ1-4|TRBV28|.
TGTGCCATCCGGACAGCTAATGAAAAACTGTTTTTT
CAIRTANEKLFF
>TRBD2|TRBJ2-7|TRBV6-4|.
TGTGCCAGCAGTGGCAGCGGGGGGGCCCCTTACGAGCAGTACTTC
CASSGSGGAPYEQYF
>TRBD1|TRBJ1-2|TRBV6-5|.
TGTGCCAGCAGTTACCGCAGGGGGCAAAACTATGGCTACACCTTC
CASSYRRGQNYGYTF
>TRBD1|TRBJ2-3|TRBV5-4|.
TGTGCCAGCAGCTTGGTGGCCGGGACAGGGGCAGATACGCAGTATTTT
CASSLVAGTGADTQYF
>.|TRBJ2-7|TRBV11-2|.
TGTGCCAGCTCCGGGGGAACCAGCTCCTACGAGCAGTACTTC
CASSGGTSSYEQYF
>.|TRBJ1-5|TRBV21-1|.
TGTGCCAGCAGCAAGGCCCTGTGTCAGCCCCAGCATTTT
CASSKALCQPQHF
>.|TRBJ1-1|TRBV28|once
TGTGCCAGCAGTTTGACTGCGAACACTGAAGCTTTCTTT
CASSLTANTEAFF
>.|TRBJ2-3|TRBV9|.
TGTGCCAGCAGCGTAAGCCCGACAGTCAGCACAGATACGCAGTATTTT
CASSVSPTVSTDTQYF
>.|TRBJ1-2|TRBV10-1|few
TGCGCCAGCAGCGCCGGGACAAACTATGGCTACACCTTC
CASSAGTNYGYTF
>.|TRBJ1-4|TRBV5-6|.
TGTGCCAGCAGCTTGTTCGGGGACTCAACTAATGAAAAACTGTTTTTT
CASSLFGDSTNEKLFF
>TRBD1|TRBJ2-1|TRBV15|.
TGTGCCACCAGCAGAGACAGGGGGCTGGACAATGAGCAGTTCTTC
CATSRDRGLDNEQFF
>TRBD1|TRBJ1-2|TRBV25-1|.
TGTGCCAGCAGTGACCCCGGGACAGGGGGCTATGGCTACACCTTC
CASSDPGTGGYGYTF
>TRBD2|TRBJ2-2|TRBV9|.
TGTGCCAGCAGCGTAAATAAAGCGGGGGGGCCCACCGGGGAGCTGTTTTTT
CASSVNKAGGPTGELFF
>.|TRBJ2-3|TRBV9|once
TGTGCCAGCAGCGTAGCCCCCCTAGATACAGATACGCAGTATTTT
CASSVAPLDTDTQYF
>.|TRBJ2-4|TRBV19|once
TGTGCCAGTAGGGCCCCGCAGGGTCGGGCAACCAAAAACATTCAGTACTTC
CASRAPQGRATKNIQYF
>.|TRBJ1-4|TRBV4-3|.
TGCGCCAGCAGCCGACGCGCGGGGGTGCCGGCTAATGAAAAACTGTTTTTT
CASSRRAGVPANEKLFF
>.|TRBJ2-1|TRBV30|.
TGTGCCTGGAGTACACCCTTGAATGAGCAGTTCTTC
CAWSTPLNEQFF
>.|TRBJ2-1|TRBV14|.
TGTGCCAGCAGCCAAGATCAGGGGGGACCGAAGTTCTTC
CASSQDQGGPKFF
>.|TRBJ2-5|TRBV5-4|.
TGTGCCAGCAGCTTGGAGTATGGGGGCCCCCAGTACTTC
CASSLEYGGPQYF
>TRBD2|TRBJ2-3|TRBV14|few
TGTGCCAGCAGCCGCGGGGGATGGGCAGATACGCAGTATTTT
CASSRGGWADTQYF
>.|TRBJ1-5|TRBV6-5|.
TGTGCCAGCACCGTTACTAGAGGAGCAAGTCAGCCCCAGCATTTT
CASTVTRGASQPQHF
>.|TRBJ1-4|TRBV9|.
TGTGCCAGCAGCCAGGGGTACACAACTAATGAAAAACTGTTTTTT
CASSQGYTTNEKLFF
>TRBD2|TRBJ2-5|TRBV4-3|.
TGCGCCAGCAGCCAGCTCCACTTAGCGGGGGGGCCTAGAGAGACCCAGTACTTC
CASSQLHLAGGPRETQYF